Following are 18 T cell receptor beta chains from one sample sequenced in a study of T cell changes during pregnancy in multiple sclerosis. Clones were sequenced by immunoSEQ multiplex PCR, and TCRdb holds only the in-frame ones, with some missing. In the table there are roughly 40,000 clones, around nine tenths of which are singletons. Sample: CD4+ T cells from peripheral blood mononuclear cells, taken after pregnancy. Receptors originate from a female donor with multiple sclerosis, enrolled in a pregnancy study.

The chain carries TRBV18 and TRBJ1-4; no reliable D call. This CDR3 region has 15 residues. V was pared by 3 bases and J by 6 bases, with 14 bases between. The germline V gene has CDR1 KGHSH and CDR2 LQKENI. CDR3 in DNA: TGTGCCAGCTCACCTTCAGCGGCCGGGGATGAAAAACTGTTTTTT. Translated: CASSPSAAGDEKLFF.

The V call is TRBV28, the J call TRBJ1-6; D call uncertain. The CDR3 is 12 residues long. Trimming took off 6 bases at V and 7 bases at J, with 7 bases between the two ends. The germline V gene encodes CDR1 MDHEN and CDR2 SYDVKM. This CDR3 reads CASRLANSPLHF. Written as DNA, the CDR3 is TGTGCCAGCAGATTGGCAAATTCACCCCTCCACTTT.

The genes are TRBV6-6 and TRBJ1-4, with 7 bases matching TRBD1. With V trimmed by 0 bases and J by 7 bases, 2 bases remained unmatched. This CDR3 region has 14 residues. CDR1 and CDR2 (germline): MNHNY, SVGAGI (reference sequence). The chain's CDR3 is CASSYSAGGEKLFF. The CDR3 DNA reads TGTGCCAGCAGTTACTCGGCAGGGGGTGAAAAACTGTTTTTT.

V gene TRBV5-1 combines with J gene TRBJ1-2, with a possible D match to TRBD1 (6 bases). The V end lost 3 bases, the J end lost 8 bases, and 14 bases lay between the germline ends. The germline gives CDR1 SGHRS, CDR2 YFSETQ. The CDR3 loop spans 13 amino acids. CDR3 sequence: CASSWGQMEGYTF. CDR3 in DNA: TGCGCCAGCAGCTGGGGGCAAATGGAGGGCTACACCTTC.

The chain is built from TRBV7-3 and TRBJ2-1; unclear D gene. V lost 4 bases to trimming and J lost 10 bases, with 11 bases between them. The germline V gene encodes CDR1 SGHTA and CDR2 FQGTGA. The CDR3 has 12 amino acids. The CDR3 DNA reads TGTGCCAGCAGCTCCATCCCCGGGGAGCAGTTCTTC. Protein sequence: CASSSIPGEQFF.

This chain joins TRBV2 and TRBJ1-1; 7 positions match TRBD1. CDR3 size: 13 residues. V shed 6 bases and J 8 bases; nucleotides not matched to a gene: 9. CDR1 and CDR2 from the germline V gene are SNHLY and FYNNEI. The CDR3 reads CASRLTGTPEAFF. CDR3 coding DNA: TGTGCCAGCAGGCTGACAGGGACACCAGAAGCTTTCTTT.

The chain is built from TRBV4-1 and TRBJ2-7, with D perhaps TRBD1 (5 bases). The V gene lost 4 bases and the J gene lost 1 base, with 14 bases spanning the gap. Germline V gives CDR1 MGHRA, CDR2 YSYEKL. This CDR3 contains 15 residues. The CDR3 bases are TGCGCCAGCAGCCGGCAGGGCGGCGATTCCTACGAGCAGTACTTC. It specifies CASSRQGGDSYEQYF.

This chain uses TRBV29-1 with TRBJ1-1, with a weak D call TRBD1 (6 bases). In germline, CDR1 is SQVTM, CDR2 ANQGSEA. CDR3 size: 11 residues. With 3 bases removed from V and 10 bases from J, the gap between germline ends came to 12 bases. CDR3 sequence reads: CSVELTGRAFF. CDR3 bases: TGCAGCGTTGAGTTAACAGGGAGAGCTTTCTTT. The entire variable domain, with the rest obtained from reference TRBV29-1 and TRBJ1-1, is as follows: SAVISQKPSRDICQRGTSLTIQCQVDSQVTMMFWYRQQPGQSLTLIATANQGSEATYESGFVIDKFPISRPNLTFSTLTVSNMSPEDSSIYLCSVELTGRAFFGQGTRLTVV.

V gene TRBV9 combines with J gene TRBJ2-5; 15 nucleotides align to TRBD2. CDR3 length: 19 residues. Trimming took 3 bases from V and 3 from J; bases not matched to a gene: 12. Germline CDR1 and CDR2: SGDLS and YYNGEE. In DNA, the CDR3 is TGTGCCAGCAGCGAAGGGACTAGCGGGGGGTTAGCTGGTGAAGAGACCCAGTACTTC. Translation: CASSEGTSGGLAGEETQYF.

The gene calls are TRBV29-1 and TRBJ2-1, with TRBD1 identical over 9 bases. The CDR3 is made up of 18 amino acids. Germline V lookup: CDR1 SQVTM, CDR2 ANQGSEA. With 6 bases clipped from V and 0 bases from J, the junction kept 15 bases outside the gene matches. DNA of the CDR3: TGCAGCGTCGCCCTATTGCCAGGGACAGGGAGCTCCTACAATGAGCAGTTCTTC. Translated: CSVALLPGTGSSYNEQFF.

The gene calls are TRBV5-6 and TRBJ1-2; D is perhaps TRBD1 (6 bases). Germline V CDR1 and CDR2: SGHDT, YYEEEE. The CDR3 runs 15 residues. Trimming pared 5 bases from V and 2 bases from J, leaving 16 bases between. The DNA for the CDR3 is TGTGCCAGCAGGTCCCTCGGGGGGCGGAACTATGGCTACACCTTC. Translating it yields CASRSLGGRNYGYTF.

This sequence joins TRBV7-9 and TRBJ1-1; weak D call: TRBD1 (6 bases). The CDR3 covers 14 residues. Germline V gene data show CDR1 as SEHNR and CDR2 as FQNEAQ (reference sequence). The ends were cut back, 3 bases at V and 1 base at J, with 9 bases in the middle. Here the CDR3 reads CASSFEQGNTEAFF. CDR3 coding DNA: TGTGCCAGCAGCTTCGAACAGGGGAACACTGAAGCTTTCTTT. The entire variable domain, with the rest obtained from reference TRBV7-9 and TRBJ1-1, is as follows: DTGVSQNPRHKITKRGQNVTFRCDPISEHNRLYWYRQTLGQGPEFLTYFQNEAQLEKSRLLSDRFSAERPKGSFSTLEIQRTEQGDSAMYLCASSFEQGNTEAFFGQGTRLTVV.

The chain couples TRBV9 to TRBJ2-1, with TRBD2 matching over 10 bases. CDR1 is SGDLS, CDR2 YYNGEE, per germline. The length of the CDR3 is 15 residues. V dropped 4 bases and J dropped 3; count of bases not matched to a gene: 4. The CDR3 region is CASSTAGGHYNEQFF. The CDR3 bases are TGTGCCAGCAGCACAGCGGGGGGGCACTACAATGAGCAGTTCTTC.

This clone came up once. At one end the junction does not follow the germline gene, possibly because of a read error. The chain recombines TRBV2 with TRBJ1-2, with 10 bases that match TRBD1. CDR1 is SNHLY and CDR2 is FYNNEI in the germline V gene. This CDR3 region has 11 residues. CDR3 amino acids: CAGRTGGGYTF. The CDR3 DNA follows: TGTGCCGGCAGGACAGGGGGAGGCTACACCTTC. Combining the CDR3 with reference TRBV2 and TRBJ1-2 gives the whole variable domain EPEVTQTPSHQVTQMGQEVILRCVPISNHLYFYWYRQILGQKVEFLVSFYNNEISEKSEIFDDQFSVERPDGSNFTLKIRSTKLEDSAMYFCAGRTGGGYTFGSGTRLTVV.

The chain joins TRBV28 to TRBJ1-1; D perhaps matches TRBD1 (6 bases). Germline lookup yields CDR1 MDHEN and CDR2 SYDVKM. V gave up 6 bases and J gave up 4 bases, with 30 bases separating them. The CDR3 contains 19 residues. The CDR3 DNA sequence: TGTGCCAGCAGCCCAAAGGTTCAGGGGATAAGGGTCCGGGCCACTGAAGCTTTCTTT. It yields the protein CASSPKVQGIRVRATEAFF.

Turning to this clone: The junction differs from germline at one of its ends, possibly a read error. Here the CDR3 reads CASSSGLGVRETQYF. Here the CDR3 DNA reads TGTGCTAGCAGCTCGGGACTAGGGGTTCGAGAGACCCAGTACTTC. V and J are TRBV7-7 and TRBJ2-5; TRBD2 agrees at 8 bases. The germline gives CDR1 SSHAT, CDR2 FNYEAQ (reference sequence). CDR3 size: 15 residues. Using reference TRBV7-7 and TRBJ2-5 for the parts outside the CDR3, the full variable domain is GAGVSQSPRYKVTKRGQDVTLRCDPISSHATLYWYQQALGQGPEFLTYFNYEAQPDKSGLPSDRFSAERPEGSISTLTIQRTEQRDSAMYRCASSSGLGVRETQYFGPGTRLLVL.

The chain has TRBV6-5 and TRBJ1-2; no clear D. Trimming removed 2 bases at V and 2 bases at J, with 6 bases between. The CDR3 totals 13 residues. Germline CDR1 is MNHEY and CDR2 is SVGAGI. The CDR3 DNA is TGTGCCAGCAGTTACGGGCAGAACTATGGCTACACCTTC. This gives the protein CASSYGQNYGYTF.

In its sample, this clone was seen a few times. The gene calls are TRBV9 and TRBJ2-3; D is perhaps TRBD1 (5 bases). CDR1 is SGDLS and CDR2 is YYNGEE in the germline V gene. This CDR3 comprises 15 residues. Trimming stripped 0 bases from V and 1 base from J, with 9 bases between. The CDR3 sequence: CASSVAGARTDTQYF. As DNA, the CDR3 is TGTGCCAGCAGCGTAGCTGGGGCTCGCACAGATACGCAGTATTTT.